The clone carrying this TCR beta chain was observed many times. Antigen specificity is unknown. The record originates from a study of T cells in Graves' hyperthyroidism and ophthalmopathy. This CDR3 has 14 amino acids. Trimming removed 6 bases at V and 1 base at J, with 11 bases between. Study conclusions and caveats: Also found in blood were most expanded thyroid clonotypes above 0.001.

Reasons for excluding patients were uncontrolled infection, other autoimmune disease, pregnancy or lactation. When hyperthyroidism was first diagnosed, the blood sample was taken, preceding any ophthalmopathy symptoms. Using more than 7.5 ml of fresh peripheral blood, PBMCs were prepared. The TCR beta CDR3 regions underwent amplification using RNA transcripts as the source. RT-PCR in the first round (using the HTBI primer set) targeted the TCR CDR3. TCRdb recomputed calls from the multiplex PCR reads with MiXCR, one row per CDR3 protein. The table lists around 700,000 distinct CDR3 sequences, 15% to 20% of them singletons.

The sequencing sample was made of blood. The TCR originated in a woman aged 45-60 years with Graves' hyperthyroidism that later progressed to Graves' ophthalmopathy. This rearrangement joins TRBV12-3 or TRBV12-4 to TRBJ2-3; a weak D match, TRBD2 (6 bases). The CDR3, as DNA: TGTGCCAGCAGATGGGGAGGAGGCACAGATACGCAGTATTTT. Translating it yields CASRWGGGTDTQYF.